These 29 T cell receptor beta chains came from one sample sequenced in a study of pediatric ulcerative colitis. Rectal tissue came from one to two pinch biopsies taken at colonoscopy. Repertoires were generated with immunoSEQ multiplex PCR, while TCRdb's copy carries only in-frame clones and drops some. In the table there are around 37,000 clones, over 70% of which are singletons. Material for sequencing was gut tissue. The receptors shown here come from a boy under 18 with severe ulcerative colitis.

On this clone itself: The CDR3 end shows no conserved phenylalanine or tryptophan, and so a read error is likely. The chain links TRBV6-1 to TRBJ1-6; D possibly corresponds to TRBD1 (5 bases). The CDR3 extends over 19 amino acids. Germline V gene sequence: CDR1 MNHNS, CDR2 SASEGT. Between the trimmed V and J ends, which lost 3 bases and 1 base, there was a span of 19 bases. CDR3 in DNA: TGTGCCAGCAGTGAGGGGGGGACTTCTACTGGGTCCTATAATTCACCCCTCCACCTT. This encodes CASSEGGTSTGSYNSPLHL.

The gene calls are TRBV13 and TRBJ2-3, with 12 bases aligning to TRBD1. The CDR3 spans 17 residues. V was pared by 5 bases and J by 5 bases, with 11 bases of the junction left unmatched. The germline CDR1 and CDR2 sequences are PRHDT and FYEKMQ (reference sequence). The CDR3 is CASSPGTGTGGRDTQYF. CDR3 DNA: TGTGCCAGCAGCCCCGGCACCGGGACAGGGGGCAGAGATACGCAGTATTTT. Together with reference TRBV13 and TRBJ2-3, the CDR3 gives the full variable domain: AAGVIQSPRHLIKEKRETATLKCYPIPRHDTVYWYQQGPGQDPQFLISFYEKMQSDKGSIPDRFSAQQFSDYHSELNMSSLELGDSALYFCASSPGTGTGGRDTQYFGPGTRLTVL.

The rearrangement links TRBV5-1 to TRBJ2-7; 10 positions agree with TRBD1. V lost 3 bases, J lost 7 bases, and 31 bases stayed unmatched. This CDR3 is built from 22 residues. From germline, CDR1 is SGHRS and CDR2 YFSETQ. CDR3 sequence reads: CASSYLYRDRGSSFSLWGEQYF. The CDR3 DNA reads TGCGCCAGCAGCTATCTGTATAGGGACAGGGGATCCTCTTTTTCCCTGTGGGGAGAGCAGTACTTC.

This chain connects TRBV27 to TRBJ2-2; maybe TRBD1 (6 bases). CDR3 length: 15 residues. Germline loops: CDR1 MNHEY, CDR2 SMNVEV (reference sequence). V was cut by 5 bases and J by 3 bases, with 13 bases left in between. In DNA form, the CDR3 reads TGTGCCAGCAGTCCCCAGTACAGGGACACCGGGGAGCTGTTTTTT. Translating gives CASSPQYRDTGELFF.

This clone turned up a few times. This rearrangement joins TRBV2 to TRBJ1-5, with TRBD1 as a possible D gene (6 bases). Germline V gene data show CDR1 as SNHLY and CDR2 as FYNNEI. V lost 4 bases to trimming and J lost 4 bases, with 11 bases between them. The CDR3 totals 14 residues. CDR3 amino acids: CASSVGQRNQPQHF. CDR3 nucleotides: TGTGCCAGCAGTGTAGGACAGCGTAATCAGCCCCAGCATTTT.

The CDR3 region is CASSLTGVQETQYF. CDR3 nucleotide sequence: TGTGCCAGCAGCTTGACAGGGGTCCAAGAGACCCAGTACTTC. The chain uses TRBV5-8 and TRBJ2-5; 7 bases map to TRBD1. CDR1 SGHTS and CDR2 YDEGEE come from the germline V gene. The CDR3 has 14 amino acids. V gave up 1 base and J gave up 1 base; unmatched junction bases: 1.

The V and J genes are TRBV9 and TRBJ2-7; TRBD1 matches at 9 bases. Losses at the gene ends were 3 bases for V and 3 bases for J; bases not matched to a gene: 4. CDR3 length: 14 residues. Germline CDR1 is SGDLS and CDR2 is YYNGEE. CDR3: CASSADRGNYEQYF. CDR3 bases: TGTGCCAGCAGCGCGGACAGGGGAAACTACGAGCAGTACTTC.

The chain uses TRBV4-1 and TRBJ2-7; 7 bases line up with TRBD2. The V gene's germline CDR1 is MGHRA and CDR2 YSYEKL. J was trimmed by 3 bases and V by 4 bases; bases with no gene match: 6. There are 14 residues in the CDR3. The CDR3 DNA sequence: TGCGCCAGCAGCCTGGCACCGGGGGGCTACGAGCAGTACTTC. It is translated as CASSLAPGGYEQYF.

This rearrangement joins TRBV5-1 to TRBJ2-5, with 11 bases identical to TRBD2. The germline V gene encodes CDR1 SGHRS and CDR2 YFSETQ. The CDR3 extends over 16 amino acids. V lost 2 bases, J lost 5 bases, and 8 bases stayed unmatched. The CDR3 region has the DNA TGCGCCAGCAGCTTTTCTAGCGGGGGGCCGGAGGAGACCCAGTACTTC. It is translated as CASSFSSGGPEETQYF.

Only a few counts were recorded for this clone. The missing conserved phenylalanine or tryptophan at the end of this CDR3 makes a read error likely. The chain couples TRBV6-4 to TRBJ1-6, with D perhaps matching TRBD1 (6 bases). The CDR3 has 14 residues. The germline V gene encodes CDR1 MRHNA and CDR2 SNTAGT. Between the trimmed V and J ends, which lost 9 bases and 5 bases, there was a span of 14 bases. The CDR3 loop reads CARRRGDDNSPLHL. The DNA for the CDR3 is TGTGCCAGGCGCAGGGGTGACGATAATTCACCCCTCCACCTT.

The chain combines TRBV19 with TRBJ2-2, with 10 bases aligning to TRBD1. V dropped 4 bases and J dropped 6; count of bases not matched to a gene: 2. The CDR3 extends over 14 amino acids. The V gene's germline CDR1 is LNHDA and CDR2 SQIVND (reference sequence). The CDR3 region is CASSTGQGAGELFF. CDR3 sequence (DNA): TGTGCCAGTAGTACAGGACAGGGGGCCGGGGAGCTGTTTTTT.

This clone was detected only once. The chain carries TRBV30 and TRBJ2-1; a possible D gene is TRBD2 (6 bases). The CDR3 is 16 amino acids. Germline V gene sequence: CDR1 GTSNPN, CDR2 SVGIG (reference sequence). Trimming stripped 3 bases from V and 3 bases from J, with 18 bases between. The CDR3 region is CAWSPALGGNYNEQFF. CDR3 nucleotides: TGTGCCTGGAGCCCGGCCCTGGGCGGGAACTACAATGAGCAGTTCTTC.

The chain carries TRBV9 and TRBJ1-3; tentatively, D is TRBD1 (5 bases). The germline V gene has CDR1 SGDLS and CDR2 YYNGEE. V was pared by 2 bases and J by 2 bases, with 17 bases between. This CDR3 contains 17 residues. This CDR3 is CASSVNRDRGTGNTIYF. In DNA form, the CDR3 reads TGTGCCAGCAGCGTTAATCGGGACCGGGGAACTGGAAACACCATATATTTT.

This sequence joins TRBV29-1 and TRBJ2-1; D uncertain. CDR1 and CDR2 (germline): SQVTM, ANQGSEA. The CDR3 loop spans 15 amino acids. The V end lost 5 bases, the J end lost 6 bases, and 20 bases lay between the germline ends. The CDR3 DNA reads TGCAGCGTTAGGTCCTCGGCAGGAGTTTCCAATGAGCAGTTCTTC. Amino acids: CSVRSSAGVSNEQFF.

This clone has more than one count but fewer than ten. This chain links TRBV5-4 with TRBJ1-1; tentative D call: TRBD1 (6 bases). Looked up from germline, CDR1 is SGHNT and CDR2 is YYREEE (reference sequence). Trimming removed 3 bases at V and 1 base at J, with 13 bases between. This CDR3 has 15 amino acids. The CDR3 reads CASSSPGHPNTEAFF. The CDR3 DNA follows: TGTGCCAGCAGCTCCCCGGGACATCCGAACACTGAAGCTTTCTTT.

This clone was counted only a few times. The rearrangement links TRBV2 to TRBJ1-1, with D possibly being TRBD1 (6 bases). Germline loops: CDR1 SNHLY, CDR2 FYNNEI. Trimming removed 7 bases from V and 1 base from J, with 16 bases in between. The CDR3 loop spans 15 amino acids. The CDR3 protein is CASKGDASPNTEAFF. The CDR3 DNA sequence: TGTGCCAGCAAGGGGGACGCCTCGCCGAACACTGAAGCTTTCTTT.

This rearrangement joins TRBV6-1 to TRBJ1-4; 9 nucleotides align to TRBD1. The CDR3 runs 14 residues. J lost 7 bases, V lost 5 bases, and 5 bases had no gene match. CDR1 is MNHNS, CDR2 SASEGT, per germline. The CDR3 coding sequence is TGTGCCAGCAGTTCCGGGACAGGGACTGAAAAACTGTTTTTT. This sequence encodes CASSSGTGTEKLFF.

This clone was counted between two and nine times. V and J are TRBV9 and TRBJ1-2; perhaps TRBD1 as D (6 bases). CDR3 size: 15 residues. Germline values: CDR1 SGDLS, CDR2 YYNGEE. V was pared by 4 bases and J by 4 bases, with 17 bases between. The CDR3: CASSTPGRTVYGYTF. The CDR3 DNA reads TGTGCCAGCAGCACACCCGGACGGACAGTCTATGGCTACACCTTC. Variable domain in full (rest from reference TRBV9 and TRBJ1-2): DSGVTQTPKHLITATGQRVTLRCSPRSGDLSVYWYQQSLDQGLQFLIQYYNGEERAKGNILERFSAQQFPDLHSELNLSSLELGDSALYFCASSTPGRTVYGYTFGSGTRLTVV.

The chain links TRBV5-6 to TRBJ2-3; maybe TRBD1 (5 bases). Trimming shortened V by 5 bases and J by 4 bases, and 8 bases separated the two germline ends. CDR3 size: 12 residues. The germline CDR1 and CDR2 sequences are SGHDT and YYEEEE. The CDR3 sequence: CASRLGADTQYF. In DNA, the CDR3 is TGTGCCAGCAGATTAGGGGCAGATACGCAGTATTTT.

This clone was seen once. CDR3 in DNA: TGCGCCAGCAGCTTGGGCGGGGGGGCCCAAGAGACCCAGTACTTC. The encoded protein is CASSLGGGAQETQYF. This chain connects TRBV5-1 to TRBJ2-5, with 9 bases that match TRBD2. The CDR3 totals 15 residues. V shed 0 bases, J shed 1 base, and the junction held 1 base outside the gene matches. CDR1 is SGHRS, CDR2 YFSETQ, per germline.

This CDR3 is CASGQEGGSYNEQFF. In nucleotides, the CDR3 is TGTGCTAGTGGTCAAGAAGGGGGCTCCTACAATGAGCAGTTCTTC. This sequence joins TRBV12-5 and TRBJ2-1, with D perhaps matching TRBD1 (6 bases). Between the trimmed V and J ends, which lost 5 bases and 0 bases, there was a span of 11 bases. This CDR3 spans 15 amino acids. Germline CDR1 is LGHNT and CDR2 is FRNRAP. Filled out from reference TRBV12-5 and TRBJ2-1, the complete variable domain reads DARVTQTPRHKVTEMGQEVTMRCQPILGHNTVFWYRQTMMQGLELLAYFRNRAPLDDSGMPKDRFSAEMPDATLATLKIQPSEPRDSAVYFCASGQEGGSYNEQFFGPGTRLTVL.

This chain's CDR3 is CASSQDGIILTF. In nucleotides, the CDR3 is TGCGCCAGCAGCCAAGACGGAATTATCCTGACTTTC. The genes are TRBV4-1 and TRBJ2-6; no clear D. Germline CDR1 is MGHRA and CDR2 is YSYEKL. This CDR3 region has 12 residues. V shed 0 bases and J shed 14 bases, with 8 bases lying between them.

The chain links TRBV9 to TRBJ2-2; 9 nucleotides match TRBD1. After removal of 0 bases from V and 3 bases from J, the junction contained 3 bases not matched to a gene. Germline V gene data show CDR1 as SGDLS and CDR2 as YYNGEE. The CDR3 totals 16 residues. CDR3 loop: CASSVGRTGDTGELFF. CDR3 in DNA: TGTGCCAGCAGCGTAGGTAGGACAGGGGACACCGGGGAGCTGTTTTTT.

V usage is TRBV11-1 and J usage is TRBJ2-1; a possible D gene is TRBD1 (8 bases). Germline V lookup: CDR1 SGHAT, CDR2 FQDESV (reference sequence). This CDR3 has 18 amino acids. V lost 5 bases, J lost 2 bases, and 22 bases lay in between. CDR3 nucleotides: TGTGCCAGCAGCACCCGCGGGGGTACGACAGGGGCCTACAATGAGCAGTTCTTC. Amino acids: CASSTRGGTTGAYNEQFF.

The chain couples TRBV6-4 to TRBJ2-7, with 9 bases that match TRBD1. The CDR3 spans 12 residues. V lost 8 bases to trimming and J lost 2 bases; unmatched junction nucleotides: 1. Germline V gene lookup returns CDR1 MRHNA and CDR2 SNTAGT. The CDR3 protein is CASRDRAYEQYF. The CDR3 bases are TGTGCCAGCCGGGACAGGGCCTACGAGCAGTACTTC.

V and J are TRBV5-1 and TRBJ1-5, with 8 nucleotides matching TRBD1. This CDR3 has 14 residues. J was trimmed by 5 bases and V by 4 bases; bases with no gene match: 5. CDR1 and CDR2 (germline): SGHRS, YFSETQ. The CDR3: CASSPGTGDQPQHF. The DNA for the CDR3 is TGCGCCAGCAGCCCCGGGACAGGAGATCAGCCCCAGCATTTT.

This clone appeared a few times. V and J are TRBV21-1 and TRBJ1-3; the tabulated D call, TRBD1, remains unverified against the DNA. TRBV21-1 is an annotated pseudogene. There are 13 residues in the CDR3. The CDR3 DNA follows: TGTGCCCACAGGGCCCACTCTGGAAACACCATATATTTT. Translation: CAHRAHSGNTIYF.

This chain uses TRBV5-4 with TRBJ2-1, with D possibly being TRBD2 (5 bases). CDR1 SGHNT and CDR2 YYREEE come from the germline V gene (reference sequence). The CDR3 runs to 15 residues. The V end lost 1 base, the J end lost 0 bases, and 8 bases lay between the germline ends. The CDR3 DNA sequence: TGTGCCAGCAGCTTGTTGGGAGCCTCCTACAATGAGCAGTTCTTC. Amino acid sequence: CASSLLGASYNEQFF.

With regard to this clone: Since no conserved phenylalanine or tryptophan closes the CDR3, a read error is the likely cause. This chain uses TRBV6-1 with TRBJ1-6; possible D gene TRBD1, 5 bases. V lost 8 bases and J lost 7, with 9 bases in between. This CDR3 has 12 amino acids. Germline assignment: CDR1 MNHNS and CDR2 SASEGT. This CDR3 reads CASGAENSPLHL. The CDR3, as DNA: TGTGCCAGCGGGGCGGAAAATTCACCCCTCCACCTT.